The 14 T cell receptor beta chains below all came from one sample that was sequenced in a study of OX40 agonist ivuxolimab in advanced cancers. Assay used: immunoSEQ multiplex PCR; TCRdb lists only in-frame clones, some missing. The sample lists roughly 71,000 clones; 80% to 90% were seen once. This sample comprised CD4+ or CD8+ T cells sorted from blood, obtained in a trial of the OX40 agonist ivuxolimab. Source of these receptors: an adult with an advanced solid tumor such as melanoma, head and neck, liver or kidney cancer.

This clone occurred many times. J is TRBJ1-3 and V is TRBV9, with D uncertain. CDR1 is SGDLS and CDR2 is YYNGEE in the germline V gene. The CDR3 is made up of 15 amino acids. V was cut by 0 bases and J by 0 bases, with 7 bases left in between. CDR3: CASSVGTLSGNTIYF. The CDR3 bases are TGTGCCAGCAGCGTAGGAACCCTCTCTGGAAACACCATATATTTT.

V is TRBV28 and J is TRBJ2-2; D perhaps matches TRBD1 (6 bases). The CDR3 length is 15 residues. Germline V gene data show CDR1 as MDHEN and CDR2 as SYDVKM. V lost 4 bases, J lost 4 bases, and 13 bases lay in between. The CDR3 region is CASSSNRDPTGELFF. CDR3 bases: TGTGCCAGCAGTTCCAACAGGGATCCCACCGGGGAGCTGTTTTTT.

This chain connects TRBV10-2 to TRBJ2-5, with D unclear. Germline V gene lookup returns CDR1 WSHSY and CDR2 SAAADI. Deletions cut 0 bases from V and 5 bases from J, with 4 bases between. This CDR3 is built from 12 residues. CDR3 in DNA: TGCGCCAGCAGTGAGTCGGGGGAGACCCAGTACTTC. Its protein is CASSESGETQYF.

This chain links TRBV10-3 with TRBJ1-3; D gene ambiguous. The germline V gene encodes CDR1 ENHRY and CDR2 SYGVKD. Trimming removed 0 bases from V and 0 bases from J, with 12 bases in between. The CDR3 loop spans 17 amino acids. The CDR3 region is CAISESGRLISGNTIYF. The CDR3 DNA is TGTGCCATCAGTGAGTCGGGCAGGCTGATCTCTGGAAACACCATATATTTT.

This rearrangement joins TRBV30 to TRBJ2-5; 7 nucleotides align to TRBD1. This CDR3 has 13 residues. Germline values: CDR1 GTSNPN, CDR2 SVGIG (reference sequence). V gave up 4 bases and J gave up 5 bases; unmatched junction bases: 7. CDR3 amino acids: CAWTQGSGETQYF. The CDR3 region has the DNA TGTGCCTGGACACAGGGGTCTGGGGAGACCCAGTACTTC.

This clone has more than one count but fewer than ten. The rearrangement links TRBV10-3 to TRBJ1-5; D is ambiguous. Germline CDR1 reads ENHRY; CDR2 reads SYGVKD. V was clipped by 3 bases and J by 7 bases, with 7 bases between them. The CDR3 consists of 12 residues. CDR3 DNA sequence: TGTGCCATCAGTGATTACGAACAGCCCCAGCATTTT. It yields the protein CAISDYEQPQHF.

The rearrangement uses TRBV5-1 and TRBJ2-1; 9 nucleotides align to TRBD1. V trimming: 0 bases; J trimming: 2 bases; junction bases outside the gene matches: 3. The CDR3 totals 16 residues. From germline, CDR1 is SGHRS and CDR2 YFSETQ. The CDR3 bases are TGCGCCAGCAGCTTGGACAGGGGGCGACCCTACAATGAGCAGTTCTTC. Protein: CASSLDRGRPYNEQFF.

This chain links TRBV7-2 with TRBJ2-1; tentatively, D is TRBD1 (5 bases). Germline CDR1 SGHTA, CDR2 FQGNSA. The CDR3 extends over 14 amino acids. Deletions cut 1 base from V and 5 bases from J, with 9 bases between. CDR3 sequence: CASSLGGHNNEQFF. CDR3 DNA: TGTGCCAGCAGCTTAGGGGGCCATAACAATGAGCAGTTCTTC.

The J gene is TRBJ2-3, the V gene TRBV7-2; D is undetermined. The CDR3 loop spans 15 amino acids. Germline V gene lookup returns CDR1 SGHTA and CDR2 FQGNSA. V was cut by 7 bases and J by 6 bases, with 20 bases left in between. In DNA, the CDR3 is TGTGCCAGCACCACTCGACCTATAGCCGCGGATACGCAGTATTTT. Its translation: CASTTRPIAADTQYF. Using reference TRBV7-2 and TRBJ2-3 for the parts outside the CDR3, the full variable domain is GAGVSQSPSNKVTEKGKDVELRCDPISGHTALYWYRQSLGQGLEFLIYFQGNSAPDKSGLPSDRFSAERTGGSVSTLTIQRTQQEDSAVYLCASTTRPIAADTQYFGPGTRLTVL.

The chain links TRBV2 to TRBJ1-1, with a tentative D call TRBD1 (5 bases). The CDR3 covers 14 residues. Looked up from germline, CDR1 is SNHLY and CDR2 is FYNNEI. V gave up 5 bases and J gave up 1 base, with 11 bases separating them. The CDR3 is CASSMTVANTEAFF. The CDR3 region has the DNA TGTGCCAGCAGTATGACAGTTGCGAACACTGAAGCTTTCTTT.

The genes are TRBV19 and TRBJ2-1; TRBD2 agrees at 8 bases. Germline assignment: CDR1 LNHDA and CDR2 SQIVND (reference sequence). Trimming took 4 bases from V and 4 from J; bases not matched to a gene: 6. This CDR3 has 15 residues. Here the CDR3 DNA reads TGTGCCAGTAGTAACGAAGCGGGGGTATACAATGAGCAGTTCTTC. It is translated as CASSNEAGVYNEQFF. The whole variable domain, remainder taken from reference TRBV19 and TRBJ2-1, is DGGITQSPKYLFRKEGQNVTLSCEQNLNHDAMYWYRQDPGQGLRLIYYSQIVNDFQKGDIAEGYSVSREKKESFPLTVTSAQKNPTAFYLCASSNEAGVYNEQFFGPGTRLTVL.

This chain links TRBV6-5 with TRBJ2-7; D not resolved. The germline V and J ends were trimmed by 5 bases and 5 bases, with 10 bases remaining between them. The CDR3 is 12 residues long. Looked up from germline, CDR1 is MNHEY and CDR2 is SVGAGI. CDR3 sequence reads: CASSPFNDEQYF. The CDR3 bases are TGTGCCAGCAGTCCTTTCAATGACGAGCAGTACTTC.

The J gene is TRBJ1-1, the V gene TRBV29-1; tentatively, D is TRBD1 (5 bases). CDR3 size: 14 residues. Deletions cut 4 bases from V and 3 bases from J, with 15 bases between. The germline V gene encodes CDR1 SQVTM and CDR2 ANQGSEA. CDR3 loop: CSVVPWGGYTEAFF. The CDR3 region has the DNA TGCAGCGTTGTTCCGTGGGGGGGATACACTGAAGCTTTCTTT.

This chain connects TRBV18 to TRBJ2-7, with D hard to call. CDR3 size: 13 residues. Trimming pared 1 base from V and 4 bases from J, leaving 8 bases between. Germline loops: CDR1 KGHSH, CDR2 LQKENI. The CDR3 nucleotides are TGTGCCAGCTCACCACGAGAAGTTTACGAGCAGTACTTC. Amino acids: CASSPREVYEQYF.